The sequence of this T cell receptor (beta chain) was determined in a study of early T cells in non-severe SARS-CoV-2 infection. Points from the study as a whole: VDJdb-based annotation leaned toward anti-spike CD8 responses and missed private and CD4 specificities.

Concerning this clonotype: Its antigen is unidentified.

Attachment of unique molecular identifiers to individual cDNA molecules was performed. TCRdb processed the 5' RACE reads anew with MiXCR; each CDR3 protein has one entry. The repertoire has 60,000 or so distinct CDR3 sequences, about 12% of them found once; the top ten carry 2.9%. The length of the CDR3 is 16 residues. V was pared by 2 bases and J by 0 bases, with 11 bases between. Germline values: CDR1 SGHRS, CDR2 YFSETQ. The rearrangement links TRBV5-1 to TRBJ2-2; D remains ambiguous. The specimen sequenced was whole blood. The clonotype comes from an adult who was a healthcare worker with PCR-confirmed SARS-CoV-2 infection or an uninfected control (not recorded which). The CDR3 DNA sequence: TGCGCCAGCAGCTTATCCCGGCAGTCGAACACCGGGGAGCTGTTTTTT. This codes for CASSLSRQSNTGELFF.